The 10 T cell receptor beta chains listed next were all sequenced from one sample in a study of blood T cell repertoires in COVID-19. Generated by immunoSEQ multiplex PCR, the TCRdb table keeps only in-frame clones and is missing some. Here the sample spans just over 650,000 clones, approximately 90% being singletons. The specimen was peripheral blood. The receptors were gathered from a young woman with acute or convalescent COVID-19.

The chain recombines TRBV6-2 or TRBV6-3 with TRBJ2-1; a possible D gene is TRBD2 (5 bases). The CDR3 extends over 15 amino acids. Per germline, CDR1 MNHEY and CDR2 SVGEGT. The ends were cut back, 2 bases at V and 7 bases at J, with 15 bases in the middle. The CDR3 loop reads CASSYVLGVKNEQFF. The CDR3 coding sequence is TGTGCCAGCAGTTACGTGCTCGGGGTTAAGAATGAGCAGTTCTTC.

The rearrangement uses TRBV3-1 (or the pseudogene TRBV3-2) and TRBJ1-1; weak D call: TRBD1 (5 bases). The CDR3 length is 14 residues. The germline V gene encodes CDR1 LGHDT and CDR2 YNNKEL (reference sequence). V was clipped by 8 bases and J by 5 bases, with 18 bases between them. CDR3 loop: CASGYRIYGTEAFF. CDR3 DNA: TGTGCCAGCGGGTACAGGATCTACGGGACTGAAGCTTTCTTT.

The chain has TRBV29-1 and TRBJ1-1; D uncertain. Trimming cost V 3 bases and J 7 bases, with 12 bases left between them. This CDR3 is built from 12 residues. Germline-derived CDR1 and CDR2 are SQVTM and ANQGSEA. The CDR3 region is CSVEVGSSEAFF. CDR3 bases: TGCAGCGTTGAGGTGGGTTCTAGTGAAGCTTTCTTT.

The chain uses TRBV2 and TRBJ2-1, with TRBD2 matching over 8 bases. Germline V gives CDR1 SNHLY, CDR2 FYNNEI. Losses at the gene ends were 8 bases for V and 10 bases for J; bases not matched to a gene: 4. This CDR3 has 11 residues. The CDR3 region has the DNA TGTGCCAGCCATAGCGGGGACGAGCAGTTCTTC. This translates into CASHSGDEQFF.

This chain joins TRBV4-3 and TRBJ2-7; D remains unclear. This CDR3 comprises 15 residues. The ends were cut back, 0 bases at V and 2 bases at J, with 11 bases in the middle. The germline gives CDR1 LGHNA, CDR2 YSLEER. CDR3 sequence reads: CASSQEQNRAYEQYF. CDR3 DNA: TGCGCCAGCAGCCAAGAACAAAACAGAGCCTACGAGCAGTACTTC.

The genes are TRBV5-4 and TRBJ1-2, with TRBD1 matching over 11 bases. With 4 bases clipped from V and 4 bases from J, the junction kept 6 bases outside the gene matches. The CDR3 loop spans 15 amino acids. Germline CDR1 reads SGHNT; CDR2 reads YYREEE (reference sequence). Written as DNA, the CDR3 is TGTGCCAGCAGCCCGGACAGGGGGCGGGCCTATGGCTACACCTTC. It translates to CASSPDRGRAYGYTF.

The gene calls are TRBV12-5 and TRBJ2-1; weak D call: TRBD1 (5 bases). Trimming removed 2 bases from V and 9 bases from J, with 14 bases in between. This CDR3 spans 14 amino acids. Germline V gene sequence: CDR1 LGHNT, CDR2 FRNRAP. The CDR3 region is CASGLPGLLFEQFF. The CDR3 DNA reads as TGTGCTAGTGGTTTGCCAGGGTTGCTATTTGAGCAGTTCTTC.

The chain links TRBV9 to TRBJ2-5; 9 nucleotides line up with TRBD1. The CDR3 extends over 15 amino acids. Germline trimming cut 4 bases from V and 5 bases from J; bases unmatched to any gene: 9. Germline V gene lookup returns CDR1 SGDLS and CDR2 YYNGEE. CDR3 residues: CASSYRQGVGETQYF. The CDR3 nucleotides are TGTGCCAGCAGCTACCGACAGGGGGTAGGGGAGACCCAGTACTTC.

This clone appeared a single time. The rearrangement links TRBV5-1 to TRBJ2-7; maybe TRBD2 (5 bases). The germline V and J ends were trimmed by 0 bases and 5 bases, with 9 bases remaining between them. The CDR3 is made up of 13 amino acids. The germline gives CDR1 SGHRS, CDR2 YFSETQ. As DNA, the CDR3 is TGCGCCAGCAGCTTGGTGCTAGCTAACGAGCAGTACTTC. As protein: CASSLVLANEQYF.

The chain couples TRBV19 to TRBJ1-1; D not resolved. Germline loops: CDR1 LNHDA, CDR2 SQIVND (reference sequence). The CDR3 length is 14 residues. V lost 0 bases to trimming and J lost 4 bases, with 9 bases between them. DNA of the CDR3: TGTGCCAGTAGTATAGATGGAGGGTTCACTGAAGCTTTCTTT. It yields the protein CASSIDGGFTEAFF.